Each of the 11 T cell receptor beta chains below was sequenced from the same sample in a study of blood T cell repertoires in COVID-19. Method: immunoSEQ multiplex PCR; TCRdb's copy keeps in-frame clones and lacks some. This table holds roughly 300,000 clones, about nine tenths found once. The sequencing input was PBMCs or T cells enriched from blood (not recorded which). These receptor sequences come from a man aged 25 to 40 who had recovered from COVID-19.

This clone showed up just once. This chain uses TRBV10-1 with TRBJ1-6; 10 bases align to TRBD1. V lost 4 bases and J lost 8; bases outside the gene matches: 2. CDR3 length equals 14 residues. CDR1 is WNHNN, CDR2 SYGVQD, per germline (reference sequence). This chain's CDR3 is CASSGQGAYSPLHF. CDR3 nucleotide sequence: TGCGCCAGCAGTGGACAGGGGGCTTATTCACCCCTCCACTTT.

The genes are TRBV7-6 and TRBJ2-2; the match to TRBD1 covers 9 bases. J lost 4 bases, V lost 0 bases, and 15 bases had no gene match. The length of the CDR3 is 20 residues. In germline, CDR1 is SGHVS, CDR2 FNYEAQ. The CDR3 reads CASSLAGTGFILPSTGELFF. CDR3 in DNA: TGTGCCAGCAGCTTAGCGGGGACAGGGTTCATACTACCCTCCACCGGGGAGCTGTTTTTT.

This clone came up once. J is TRBJ2-7 and V is TRBV24-1; 10 bases are shared with TRBD1. Trimming removed 4 bases from V and 8 bases from J; junction bases left unmatched: 4. Germline-derived CDR1 and CDR2 are KGHDR and SFDVKD. CDR3 length: 13 residues. The CDR3 DNA reads as TGTGCCACCAGTGACCGGACAGGGGGTAAGCAGTACTTC. It specifies CATSDRTGGKQYF.

This chain links TRBV27 with TRBJ2-7, with D unresolved. The CDR3 covers 13 residues. Germline V gives CDR1 MNHEY, CDR2 SMNVEV (reference sequence). The V end lost 5 bases, the J end lost 2 bases, and 10 bases lay between the germline ends. The CDR3 bases are TGTGCCAGCAGTGGTGCAGGAACCTACGAGCAGTACTTC. This codes for CASSGAGTYEQYF.

This clone showed up just once. The J gene is TRBJ1-6, the V gene TRBV5-6; 10 bases are a match to TRBD1. The CDR3 is 15 residues long. From germline, CDR1 is SGHDT and CDR2 YYEEEE. V trimming: 1 base; J trimming: 7 bases; junction bases outside the gene matches: 2. CDR3 DNA sequence: TGTGCCAGCAGCTTGAGGACAGGGGGAAATTCACCCCTCCACTTT. It is translated as CASSLRTGGNSPLHF.

The V and J genes are TRBV19 and TRBJ1-5; 8 nucleotides align to TRBD1. The germline gives CDR1 LNHDA, CDR2 SQIVND (reference sequence). The CDR3 has 15 amino acids. V lost 10 bases, J lost 6 bases, and 14 bases stayed unmatched. CDR3 in DNA: TGTGCCATGGGCCCCAGGGGGCTAGAGCCTCAGCCCCAGCATTTT. It encodes CAMGPRGLEPQPQHF.

This clone came up a few times. The chain has TRBV30 and TRBJ2-1, with 9 bases fitting TRBD2. Germline CDR1 is GTSNPN and CDR2 is SVGIG (reference sequence). The V gene end was trimmed by 8 bases and the J gene end by 2 bases; junction bases not matched to a gene: 16. The CDR3 has 17 amino acids. CDR3: CARTDGLAQEAYNEQFF. The CDR3 nucleotides are TGTGCCCGAACCGACGGACTAGCGCAAGAAGCCTACAATGAGCAGTTCTTC.

Here the CDR3 reads CASGASDRTFQETQYF. CDR3 bases: TGTGCTAGTGGTGCTTCGGACAGGACTTTTCAAGAGACCCAGTACTTC. The chain is built from TRBV12-5 and TRBJ2-5; 7 bases match TRBD1. From germline, CDR1 is LGHNT and CDR2 FRNRAP. The CDR3 runs 16 residues. Trimming cost V 5 bases and J 2 bases; bases outside gene matches: 11.

The chain joins TRBV27 to TRBJ1-2; TRBD1 is a possible D gene (5 bases). In germline, CDR1 is MNHEY, CDR2 SMNVEV (reference sequence). The CDR3 is made up of 12 amino acids. Trimming cost V 3 bases and J 4 bases, with 6 bases left between them. The CDR3 is CASSFQGYGYTF. The DNA of the CDR3 is TGTGCCAGCAGTTTCCAGGGCTATGGCTACACCTTC.

The chain carries TRBV27 and TRBJ1-1; 8 bases are shared with TRBD1. Losses at the gene ends were 4 bases for V and 1 base for J; bases not matched to a gene: 5. This CDR3 region has 15 residues. Germline CDR1 is MNHEY and CDR2 is SMNVEV (reference sequence). CDR3 protein: CASSSYGQGNTEAFF. The CDR3 nucleotides are TGTGCCAGCAGTTCATATGGACAGGGGAACACTGAAGCTTTCTTT.

The chain carries TRBV2 and TRBJ1-4, with TRBD1 identical over 10 bases. CDR3 length: 14 amino acids. The germline V gene encodes CDR1 SNHLY and CDR2 FYNNEI. The ends lost 6 bases at V and 7 bases at J; junction bases unmatched: 5. In DNA, the CDR3 is TGTGCCAGCAGGAGGACAGGGGGAAGTGAAAAACTGTTTTTT. Its protein is CASRRTGGSEKLFF.